This T cell receptor (beta chain) comes out of a study of CD8+CD57+ T cells in acquired aplastic anemia. Study as a whole: DNA per sorted CD4+ or CD8+ sample ranged about 0.2 to 27.4 ug, averaging about 3.4 ug. Study-wide results and caveats: Patients and controls had in common approximately 30 CD8+ CDR3 sequences.

An expansion of CD8+CD57+ cells by flow cytometry had been shown in patients chosen for sequencing. Everyone among the patients had severe acquired aplastic anemia. Patients had undergone no therapy by the time their blood was sampled. A remark on this clonotype: Its antigen is undetermined. This CDR3 is missing its conserved last phenylalanine or tryptophan, likely due to a read error. No DNA is shown, since the ends of the CDR3 on it are uncertain; the CDR3 is the one TCRdb lists.

8 amino acids form the CDR3, both terminal residues included. CDR1 KGHDR and CDR2 SFDVKD come from the germline V gene. Profiling that covered TCR beta VDJ and CDR3 relied on genomic DNA as its template. TCRdb re-called the reads through MiXCR, storing one row per CDR3 protein. The profile shows around 430,000 distinct CDR3 sequences, around 33% of them singletons. The clonotype originates from a human donor with aplastic anemia. The J gene is TRBJ2-1, the V gene TRBV24-1. The sequencing sample was made of sorted CD4+, CD8+, or CD8+CD57+ T cells (not recorded which) from PBMCs. The CDR3 reads CATSDLST.